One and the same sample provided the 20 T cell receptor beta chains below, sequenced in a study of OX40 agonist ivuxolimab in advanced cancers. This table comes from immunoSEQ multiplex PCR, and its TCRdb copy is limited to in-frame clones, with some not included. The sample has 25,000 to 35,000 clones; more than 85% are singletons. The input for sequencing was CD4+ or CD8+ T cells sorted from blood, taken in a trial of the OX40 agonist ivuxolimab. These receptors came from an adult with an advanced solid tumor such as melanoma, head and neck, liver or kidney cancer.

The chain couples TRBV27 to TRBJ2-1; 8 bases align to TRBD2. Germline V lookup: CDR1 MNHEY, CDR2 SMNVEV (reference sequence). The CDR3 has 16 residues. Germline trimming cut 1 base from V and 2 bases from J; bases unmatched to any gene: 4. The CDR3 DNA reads TGTGCCAGCAGTTTATTGGGTAGCGGGGCCTACAATGAGCAGTTCTTC. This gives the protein CASSLLGSGAYNEQFF.

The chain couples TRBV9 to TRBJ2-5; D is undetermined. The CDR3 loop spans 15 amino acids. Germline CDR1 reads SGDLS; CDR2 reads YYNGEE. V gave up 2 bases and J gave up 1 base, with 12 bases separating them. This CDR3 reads CASSVGYILQETQYF. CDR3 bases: TGTGCCAGCAGCGTTGGTTACATCCTCCAAGAGACCCAGTACTTC.

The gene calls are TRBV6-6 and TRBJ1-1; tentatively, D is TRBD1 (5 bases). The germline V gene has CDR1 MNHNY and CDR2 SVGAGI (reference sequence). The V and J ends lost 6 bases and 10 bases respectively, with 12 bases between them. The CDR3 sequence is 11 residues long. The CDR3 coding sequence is TGTGCCAGCAGCGAGGGGTCCCGAGCTTTCTTT. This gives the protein CASSEGSRAFF.

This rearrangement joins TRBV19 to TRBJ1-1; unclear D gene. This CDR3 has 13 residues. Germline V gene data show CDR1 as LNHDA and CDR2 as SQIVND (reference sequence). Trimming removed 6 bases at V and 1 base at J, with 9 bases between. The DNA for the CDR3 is TGTGCCAGTAGATGGGCTGGGAACACTGAAGCTTTCTTT. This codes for CASRWAGNTEAFF.

The CDR3 sequence: CASSLDHVVEGGTDTQYF. CDR3 sequence (DNA): TGTGCCAGCAGCTTAGATCATGTCGTGGAGGGTGGCACAGATACGCAGTATTTT. The chain combines TRBV11-3 with TRBJ2-3, with TRBD2 as a possible D gene (6 bases). The CDR3 has 18 amino acids. Germline CDR1 and CDR2: SGHNT and YENEEA. V dropped 0 bases and J dropped 1 base, with 17 bases sitting between them.

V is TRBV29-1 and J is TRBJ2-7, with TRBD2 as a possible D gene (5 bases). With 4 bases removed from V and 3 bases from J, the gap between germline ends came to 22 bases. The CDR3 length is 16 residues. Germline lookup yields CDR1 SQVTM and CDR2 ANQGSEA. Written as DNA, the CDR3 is TGCAGCGTTGTGGTATGGGTCGCGGGCCTTTACTACGAGCAGTACTTC. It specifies CSVVVWVAGLYYEQYF.

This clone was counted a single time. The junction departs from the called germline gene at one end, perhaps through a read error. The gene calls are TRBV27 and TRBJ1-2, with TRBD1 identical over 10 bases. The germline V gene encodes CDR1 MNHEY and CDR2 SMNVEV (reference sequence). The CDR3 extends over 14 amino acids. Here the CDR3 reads CAGSATGGARGYTF. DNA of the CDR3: TGTGCCGGCAGTGCGACAGGGGGCGCTCGCGGCTACACCTTC.

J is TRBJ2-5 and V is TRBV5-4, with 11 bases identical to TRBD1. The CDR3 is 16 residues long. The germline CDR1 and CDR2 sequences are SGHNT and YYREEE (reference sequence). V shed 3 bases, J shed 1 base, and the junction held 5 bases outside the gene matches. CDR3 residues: CASSSLGTGGQETQYF. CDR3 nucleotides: TGTGCCAGCAGCTCTCTCGGGACAGGGGGCCAAGAGACCCAGTACTTC.

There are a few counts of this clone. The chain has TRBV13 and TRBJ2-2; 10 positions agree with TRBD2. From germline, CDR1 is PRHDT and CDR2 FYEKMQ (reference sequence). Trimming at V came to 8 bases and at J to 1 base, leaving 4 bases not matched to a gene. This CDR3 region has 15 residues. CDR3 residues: CASEPSGRNTGELFF. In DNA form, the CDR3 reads TGTGCCAGCGAACCTAGCGGGAGGAACACCGGGGAGCTGTTTTTT.

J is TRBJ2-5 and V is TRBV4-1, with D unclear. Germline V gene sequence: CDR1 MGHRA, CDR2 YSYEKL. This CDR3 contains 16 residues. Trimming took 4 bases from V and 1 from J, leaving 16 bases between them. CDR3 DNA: TGCGCCAGCAGCCCCGAGGACGTAGGATCCCAAGAGACCCAGTACTTC. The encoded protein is CASSPEDVGSQETQYF.

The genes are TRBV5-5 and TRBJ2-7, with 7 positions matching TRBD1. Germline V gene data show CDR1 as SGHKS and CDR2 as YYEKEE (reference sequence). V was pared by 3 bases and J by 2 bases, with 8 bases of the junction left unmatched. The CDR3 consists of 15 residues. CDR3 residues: CASSWTRDSTYEQYF. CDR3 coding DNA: TGTGCCAGCAGCTGGACCCGGGACAGCACCTACGAGCAGTACTTC.

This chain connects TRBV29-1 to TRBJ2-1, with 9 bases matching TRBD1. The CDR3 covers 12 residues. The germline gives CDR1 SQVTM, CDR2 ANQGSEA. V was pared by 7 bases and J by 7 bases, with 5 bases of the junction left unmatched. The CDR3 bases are TGCAGCGGAGGACAGGGGTGGAATGAGCAGTTCTTC. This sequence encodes CSGGQGWNEQFF.

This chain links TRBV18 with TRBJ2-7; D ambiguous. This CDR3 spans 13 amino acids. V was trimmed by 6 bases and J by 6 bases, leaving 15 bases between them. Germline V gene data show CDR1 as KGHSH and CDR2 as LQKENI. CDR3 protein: CASSGQSGPEQYF. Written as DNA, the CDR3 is TGTGCCAGCTCCGGGCAGAGTGGGCCCGAGCAGTACTTC.

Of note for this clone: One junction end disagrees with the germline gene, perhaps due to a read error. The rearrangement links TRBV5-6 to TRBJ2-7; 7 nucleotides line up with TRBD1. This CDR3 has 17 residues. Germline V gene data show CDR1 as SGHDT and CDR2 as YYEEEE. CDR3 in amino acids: CASSLVFRDSLVPPVVF. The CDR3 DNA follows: TGTGCCAGCAGCTTGGTCTTCCGGGACAGCTTAGTCCCGCCCGTAGTCTTC.

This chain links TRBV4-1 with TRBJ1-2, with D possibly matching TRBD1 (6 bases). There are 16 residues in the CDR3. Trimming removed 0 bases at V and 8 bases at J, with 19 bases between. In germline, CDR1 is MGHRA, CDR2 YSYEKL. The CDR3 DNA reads TGCGCCAGCAGCCAAGAACCCGACAGGCCCTCTTGGGGCTACACCTTC. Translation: CASSQEPDRPSWGYTF.

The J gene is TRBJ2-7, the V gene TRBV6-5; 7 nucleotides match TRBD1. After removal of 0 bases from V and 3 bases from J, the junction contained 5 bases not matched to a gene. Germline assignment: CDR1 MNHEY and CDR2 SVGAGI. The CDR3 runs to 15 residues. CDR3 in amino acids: CASSYSGDSLYEQYF. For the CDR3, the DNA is TGTGCCAGCAGTTACTCCGGGGACAGCCTCTACGAGCAGTACTTC.

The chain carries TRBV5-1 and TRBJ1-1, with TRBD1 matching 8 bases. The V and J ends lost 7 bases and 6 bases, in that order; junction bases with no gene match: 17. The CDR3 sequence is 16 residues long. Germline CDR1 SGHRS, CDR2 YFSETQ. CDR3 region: CASAYVQGAGRPEAFF. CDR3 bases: TGCGCCAGCGCCTACGTTCAGGGGGCAGGGCGGCCTGAAGCTTTCTTT.

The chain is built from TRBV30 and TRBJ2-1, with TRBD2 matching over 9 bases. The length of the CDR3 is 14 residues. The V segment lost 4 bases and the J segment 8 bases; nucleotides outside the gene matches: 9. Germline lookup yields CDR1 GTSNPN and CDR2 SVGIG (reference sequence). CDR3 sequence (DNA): TGTGCCTGGAACCTAGCGGGGTCTGGGGATGAGCAGTTCTTC. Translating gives CAWNLAGSGDEQFF. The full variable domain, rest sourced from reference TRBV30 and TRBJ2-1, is SQTIHQWPATLVQPVGSPLSLECTVEGTSNPNLYWYRQAAGRGLQLLFYSVGIGQISSEVPQNLSASRPQDRQFILSSKKLLLSDSGFYLCAWNLAGSGDEQFFGPGTRLTVL.

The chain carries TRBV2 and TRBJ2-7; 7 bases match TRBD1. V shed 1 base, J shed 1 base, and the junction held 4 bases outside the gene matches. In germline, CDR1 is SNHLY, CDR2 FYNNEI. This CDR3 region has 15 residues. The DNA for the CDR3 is TGTGCCAGCAGTGAAGGGCGACAGGGATCCTACGAGCAGTACTTC. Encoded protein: CASSEGRQGSYEQYF.

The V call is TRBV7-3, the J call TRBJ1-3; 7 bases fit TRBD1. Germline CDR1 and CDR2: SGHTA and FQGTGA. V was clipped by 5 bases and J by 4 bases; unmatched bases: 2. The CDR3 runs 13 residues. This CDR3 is CASSRGPGNTIYF. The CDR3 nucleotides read TGTGCCAGCAGCAGGGGGCCCGGAAACACCATATATTTT.